The rows below give T cell receptor beta chains drawn from one sample of a study of blood T cell repertoires in COVID-19. Clones were read by immunoSEQ multiplex PCR, and TCRdb kept only the in-frame ones, dropping some. The data contain about 60,000 clones, around 85% of them seen just once; the ten biggest clones take up around 20%. The sequenced sample consisted of peripheral blood. Receptor source: a human donor in a cohort sampled during active COVID-19. Each CDR3 is given with its conserved first and last residue. The order of the fields is D gene, V gene, clone size, J gene, CDR3 DNA, CDR3 protein. The D gene is left open where the match is weak. A row's size may be missing; if present it is once, few, many or a size class.

D gene: TRBD2; V gene: TRBV5-6; clone size: NA; J gene: TRBJ2-5; CDR3 DNA: TGTGCCAGCAGCTCACCCACTAGCGCGGAGACCCAGTACTTC; CDR3 protein: CASSSPTSAETQYF
D gene: NA; V gene: TRBV15; clone size: NA; J gene: TRBJ1-1; CDR3 DNA: TGTGCCACCAGTCTCTGGCGGGGGGCGCGCGGTACTGAAGCTTTCTTT; CDR3 protein: CATSLWRGARGTEAFF
D gene: NA; V gene: TRBV21-1; clone size: few; J gene: TRBJ1-5; CDR3 DNA: TGTGCCGCCCTGCGGGCCAGAATCAATCAGCCCCAGCATTTT; CDR3 protein: CAALRARINQPQHF
D gene: NA; V gene: TRBV19; clone size: NA; J gene: TRBJ1-2; CDR3 DNA: TGTGCCACCAGGGACTATGGCTACACCTTC; CDR3 protein: CATRDYGYTF
D gene: NA; V gene: TRBV19; clone size: few; J gene: TRBJ2-2; CDR3 DNA: TGTGCCAGTATTAAAACACCGGGATCCAACACCGGGGAGCTGTTTTTT; CDR3 protein: CASIKTPGSNTGELFF
D gene: NA; V gene: TRBV5-1; clone size: NA; J gene: TRBJ2-1; CDR3 DNA: TGCGCCAGCAGCATACAGGGATACAATGAGCAGTTCTTC; CDR3 protein: CASSIQGYNEQFF
D gene: NA; V gene: TRBV19; clone size: NA; J gene: TRBJ2-3; CDR3 DNA: TGTGCCAGTAGTACGACAGCCGCCAGAGATACGCAGTATTTT; CDR3 protein: CASSTTAARDTQYF
D gene: TRBD1; V gene: TRBV7-3; clone size: NA; J gene: TRBJ1-3; CDR3 DNA: TGTGCCAGCAGCCCCGGGGACAGGGAAGAAGCCTCTGGAAACACCATATATTTT; CDR3 protein: CASSPGDREEASGNTIYF
D gene: NA; V gene: TRBV5-8; clone size: NA; J gene: TRBJ2-5; CDR3 DNA: TGTGCCAGCCCCGAGCGGGCTACTGGGGAGACCCAGTACTTC; CDR3 protein: CASPERATGETQYF
D gene: NA; V gene: TRBV7-9; clone size: NA; J gene: TRBJ1-6; CDR3 DNA: TGTGCCAGCAGCTTACTCGCCAGTGAAAATTCACCCCTCCACTTT; CDR3 protein: CASSLLASENSPLHF
D gene: TRBD1; V gene: TRBV11-2; clone size: NA; J gene: TRBJ2-3; CDR3 DNA: TGTGCCAGCAGCTCCCTGGGACAGGGGGCAGATACGCAGTATTTT; CDR3 protein: CASSSLGQGADTQYF
D gene: TRBD2; V gene: TRBV11-2; clone size: few; J gene: TRBJ2-3; CDR3 DNA: TGTGCCAGCGGGAGGGACTTCACAGATACGCAGTATTTT; CDR3 protein: CASGRDFTDTQYF
D gene: TRBD1; V gene: TRBV12-5; clone size: NA; J gene: TRBJ2-1; CDR3 DNA: TGTGCTAGTGGTCAGGGAGAGGGGGCAAGGCCCTACAATGAGCAGTTCTTC; CDR3 protein: CASGQGEGARPYNEQFF
D gene: NA; V gene: TRBV6-2/TRBV6-3; clone size: NA; J gene: TRBJ2-7; CDR3 DNA: TGTGCCAGCAGTATCATCACAGTCTCCGAGCAGTACTTC; CDR3 protein: CASSIITVSEQYF
D gene: TRBD1; V gene: TRBV7-2; clone size: NA; J gene: TRBJ1-6; CDR3 DNA: TGTGCCAGCAGCTCCATACGACAGGGGAATTCACCCCTCCACTTT; CDR3 protein: CASSSIRQGNSPLHF
D gene: NA; V gene: TRBV5-8; clone size: NA; J gene: TRBJ1-5; CDR3 DNA: TGTGCCAGCAGGCCACTGTTGGGCAATCAGCCCCAGCATTTT; CDR3 protein: CASRPLLGNQPQHF
D gene: NA; V gene: TRBV19; clone size: NA; J gene: TRBJ2-2; CDR3 DNA: TGTGCCAGTAGGGCGGAGAACACCGGGGAGCTGTTTTTT; CDR3 protein: CASRAENTGELFF
D gene: NA; V gene: TRBV25-1; clone size: NA; J gene: TRBJ1-2; CDR3 DNA: TGTGCCAGCAGTGACCCCGGGAACTATGGCTACACCTTC; CDR3 protein: CASSDPGNYGYTF
D gene: NA; V gene: TRBV4-1; clone size: NA; J gene: TRBJ2-2; CDR3 DNA: TGCGCCAGCAGCCCCGGACAGGGGAAGCGGGGGAGGACCGGGGAGCTGTTTTTT; CDR3 protein: CASSPGQGKRGRTGELFF
D gene: NA; V gene: TRBV9; clone size: once; J gene: TRBJ2-5; CDR3 DNA: TGTGCCAGCAGCGTAGGTGGGCTTGGGGGGGAGACCCAGTACTTC; CDR3 protein: CASSVGGLGGETQYF
D gene: NA; V gene: TRBV18; clone size: NA; J gene: TRBJ2-2; CDR3 DNA: TGTGCCAGCTCAACAGGGTCGAACACCGGGGAGCTGTTTTTT; CDR3 protein: CASSTGSNTGELFF
D gene: TRBD1; V gene: TRBV6-1; clone size: NA; J gene: TRBJ1-3; CDR3 DNA: TGTGCCAGCAGTGAACGGGCCGCAGGGGGCGGAAACACCATATATTTT; CDR3 protein: CASSERAAGGGNTIYF
D gene: NA; V gene: TRBV3-1/TRBV3-2; clone size: few; J gene: TRBJ2-7; CDR3 DNA: TGTGCCAGCAGCCAAGGGACGGGGAGCTACGAGCAGTACTTC; CDR3 protein: CASSQGTGSYEQYF
D gene: TRBD1; V gene: TRBV29-1; clone size: NA; J gene: TRBJ2-7; CDR3 DNA: TGCAGCGCCACCATACAGGGGGTCTACGAGCAGTACTTC; CDR3 protein: CSATIQGVYEQYF
D gene: NA; V gene: TRBV6-4; clone size: once; J gene: TRBJ1-2; CDR3 DNA: TGTGCCAGCAGTGACGGGCTCCCCGGTGGTGGCTACACCTTC; CDR3 protein: CASSDGLPGGGYTF
D gene: NA; V gene: TRBV9; clone size: NA; J gene: TRBJ1-1; CDR3 DNA: TGTGCCAGCAGCGAGGGGAACAGGATGAACACTGAAGCTTTCTTT; CDR3 protein: CASSEGNRMNTEAFF
D gene: TRBD1; V gene: TRBV5-4; clone size: once; J gene: TRBJ2-7; CDR3 DNA: TGTGCCACCACAGGGGGCGTTGGGCAGTACTTC; CDR3 protein: CATTGGVGQYF
D gene: NA; V gene: TRBV5-1; clone size: NA; J gene: TRBJ1-1; CDR3 DNA: TGCGCCAGCAGCCCGGGACTCTCGAACACTGAAGCTTTCTTT; CDR3 protein: CASSPGLSNTEAFF
D gene: TRBD2; V gene: TRBV10-1; clone size: many; J gene: TRBJ2-1; CDR3 DNA: TGCGCCAGCAGTGAGTCCGCGGGGGGGGCCTTCAATGAGCAGTTCTTC; CDR3 protein: CASSESAGGAFNEQFF
D gene: NA; V gene: TRBV19; clone size: NA; J gene: TRBJ1-2; CDR3 DNA: TGTGCCAGCGTCGGAGGCTTCTATGGCTACACCTTC; CDR3 protein: CASVGGFYGYTF
D gene: NA; V gene: TRBV9; clone size: NA; J gene: TRBJ1-1; CDR3 DNA: TGTGCCAGCAGCGTAGTCGCGGGAAACACTGAAGCTTTCTTT; CDR3 protein: CASSVVAGNTEAFF
D gene: NA; V gene: TRBV18; clone size: NA; J gene: TRBJ2-3; CDR3 DNA: TGTGCCAGCTCACCAGTCTCTTCCACAGATACGCAGTATTTT; CDR3 protein: CASSPVSSTDTQYF
D gene: NA; V gene: TRBV19; clone size: once; J gene: TRBJ2-3; CDR3 DNA: TGTGCCAGTAACGCGAACGGGAAGAATACGCAGTATTTT; CDR3 protein: CASNANGKNTQYF
D gene: NA; V gene: TRBV6-5; clone size: few; J gene: TRBJ2-7; CDR3 DNA: TGTGCCAGCAGTTATCGACGGGGGGCCCTTGAGCAGTACTTC; CDR3 protein: CASSYRRGALEQYF
D gene: NA; V gene: TRBV30; clone size: NA; J gene: TRBJ1-1; CDR3 DNA: TGTGCCGGTTCTCGTCGCGCTGAAGCTTTCTTT; CDR3 protein: CAGSRRAEAFF
D gene: TRBD1; V gene: TRBV7-2; clone size: NA; J gene: TRBJ1-6; CDR3 DNA: TGTGCCAGCAGCCTTCGGACAGGGGGCGATAATTCACCCCTCCACTTT; CDR3 protein: CASSLRTGGDNSPLHF
D gene: NA; V gene: TRBV7-9; clone size: NA; J gene: TRBJ1-4; CDR3 DNA: TGTGCCAGCAGCTTAGGCGGGGACGAAAAACTGTTTTTT; CDR3 protein: CASSLGGDEKLFF
D gene: NA; V gene: TRBV27; clone size: NA; J gene: TRBJ2-7; CDR3 DNA: TGTGCCAGCAGTTTCGGCAGGGCCTACGAGCAGTACTTC; CDR3 protein: CASSFGRAYEQYF
D gene: TRBD1; V gene: TRBV10-3; clone size: NA; J gene: TRBJ2-7; CDR3 DNA: TGTGCCATCAGTGAGTCCACCATGGGACAGGGGGCCTACGAGCAGTACTTC; CDR3 protein: CAISESTMGQGAYEQYF
D gene: TRBD1; V gene: TRBV12-5; clone size: NA; J gene: TRBJ2-7; CDR3 DNA: TGTGCTAGTGGTTTAACTCCGGGACAGGGCGCCTACGAGCAGTACTTC; CDR3 protein: CASGLTPGQGAYEQYF
D gene: TRBD1; V gene: TRBV7-2; clone size: NA; J gene: TRBJ2-5; CDR3 DNA: TGTGCCAGCAGCTTAGGAGGGGGCCTGTCGTTGGGAGAGACCCAGTACTTC; CDR3 protein: CASSLGGGLSLGETQYF
D gene: NA; V gene: TRBV18; clone size: NA; J gene: TRBJ2-7; CDR3 DNA: TGTGCCAGCTCACCGAGCTCCTACGAGCAGTACTTC; CDR3 protein: CASSPSSYEQYF
D gene: TRBD2; V gene: TRBV30; clone size: once; J gene: TRBJ2-3; CDR3 DNA: TGTGCCTGGGGGACTAGCGGTAACACAGATACGCAGTATTTT; CDR3 protein: CAWGTSGNTDTQYF
D gene: TRBD1; V gene: TRBV19; clone size: NA; J gene: TRBJ1-6; CDR3 DNA: TGTGCCAGTAGTGCACGGGACAGCTATAATTCACCCCTCCACTTT; CDR3 protein: CASSARDSYNSPLHF
D gene: TRBD1; V gene: TRBV27; clone size: NA; J gene: TRBJ1-2; CDR3 DNA: TGTGCCAGCAGCCTGACAGGGGAGTACGGCTACACCTTC; CDR3 protein: CASSLTGEYGYTF
D gene: NA; V gene: TRBV5-1; clone size: NA; J gene: TRBJ1-6; CDR3 DNA: TGCGCCAGCAGTTACAGCCACTCCGGCGCTCAGAATAATTCACCCCTCCACTTT; CDR3 protein: CASSYSHSGAQNNSPLHF
D gene: NA; V gene: TRBV11-2; clone size: once; J gene: TRBJ1-3; CDR3 DNA: TGTGCCAGCAGCTTTCAGGGTGGAAACACCATATATTTT; CDR3 protein: CASSFQGGNTIYF
D gene: TRBD2; V gene: TRBV7-2; clone size: few; J gene: TRBJ2-1; CDR3 DNA: TGTGCCAGCAGCTTGAGCGGGGGGGCCGATGAGCAGTTCTTC; CDR3 protein: CASSLSGGADEQFF
D gene: NA; V gene: TRBV7-8; clone size: few; J gene: TRBJ1-1; CDR3 DNA: TGTGCCAGCAGCCTACTCACAGGTTCCTTCACTGAAGCTTTCTTT; CDR3 protein: CASSLLTGSFTEAFF